This T cell receptor beta chain was observed in a study of cytomegalovirus exposure and HLA in healthy donors. The V end was cut by 7 bases, the J end by 0 bases, with 13 bases between. The CDR3 has 15 amino acids. Germline V gene lookup returns CDR1 MNHNS and CDR2 SASEGT. A word on this clone: Its antigen is undetermined.

Study findings and constraints: Specific recognition of CMV antigens was confirmed in vitro for three chains (all CMV-associated).

It was with 60 Vbeta and 13 Jbeta primers that the PCR ran. The method was immunoSEQ multiplex PCR; TCRdb's version includes in-frame clones alone and lacks a portion of them. Of about 76,000 clones listed, around three quarters are singletons. The J gene is TRBJ1-3, the V gene TRBV6-1, with a tentative D call TRBD1 (5 bases). Sequenced input: PBMCs. The source of this sequence is a young man in good health and CMV-seronegative. The CDR3 protein is CASTWGVGSGNTIYF. The CDR3 DNA reads as TGTGCCAGCACCTGGGGGGTCGGCTCTGGAAACACCATATATTTT.